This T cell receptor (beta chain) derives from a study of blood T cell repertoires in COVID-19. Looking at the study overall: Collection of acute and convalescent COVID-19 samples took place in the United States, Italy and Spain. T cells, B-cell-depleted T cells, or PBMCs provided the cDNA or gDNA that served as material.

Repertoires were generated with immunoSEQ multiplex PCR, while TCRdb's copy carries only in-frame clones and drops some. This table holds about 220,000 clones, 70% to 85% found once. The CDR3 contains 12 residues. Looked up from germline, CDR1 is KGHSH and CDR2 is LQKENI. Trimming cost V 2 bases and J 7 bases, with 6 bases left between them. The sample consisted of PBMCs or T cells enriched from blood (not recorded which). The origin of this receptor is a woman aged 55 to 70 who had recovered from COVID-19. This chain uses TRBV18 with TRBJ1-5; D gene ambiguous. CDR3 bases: TGTGCCAGCTCACCAGCGGGACAGCCCCAGCATTTT. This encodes CASSPAGQPQHF. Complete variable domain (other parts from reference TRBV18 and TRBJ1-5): NAGVMQNPRHLVRRRGQEARLRCSPMKGHSHVYWYRQLPEEGLKFMVYLQKENIIDESGMPKERFSAEFPKEGPSILRIQQVVRGDSAAYFCASSPAGQPQHFGDGTRLSIL.